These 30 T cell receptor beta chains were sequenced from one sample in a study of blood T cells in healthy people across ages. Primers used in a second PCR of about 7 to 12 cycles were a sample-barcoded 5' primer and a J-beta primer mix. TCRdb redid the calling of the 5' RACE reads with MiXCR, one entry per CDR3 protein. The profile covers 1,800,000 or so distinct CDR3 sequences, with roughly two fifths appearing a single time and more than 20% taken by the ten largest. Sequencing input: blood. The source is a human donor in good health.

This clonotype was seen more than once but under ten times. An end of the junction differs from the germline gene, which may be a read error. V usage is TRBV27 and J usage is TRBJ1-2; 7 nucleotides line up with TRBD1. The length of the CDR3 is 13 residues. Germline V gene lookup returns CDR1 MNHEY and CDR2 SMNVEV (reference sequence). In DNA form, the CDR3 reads TGTGCCGGCAGTTTATCGGAGGGGGCGGGCTACACCTTC. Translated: CAGSLSEGAGYTF.

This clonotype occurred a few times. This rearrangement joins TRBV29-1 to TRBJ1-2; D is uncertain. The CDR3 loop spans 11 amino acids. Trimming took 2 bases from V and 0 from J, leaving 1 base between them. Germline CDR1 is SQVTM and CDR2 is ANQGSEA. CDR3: CSVEPNYGYTF. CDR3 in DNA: TGCAGCGTTGAACCTAACTATGGCTACACCTTC.

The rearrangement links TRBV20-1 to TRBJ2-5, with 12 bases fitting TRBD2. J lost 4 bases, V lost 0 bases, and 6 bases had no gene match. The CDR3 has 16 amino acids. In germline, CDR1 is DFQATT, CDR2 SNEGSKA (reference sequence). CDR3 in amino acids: CSARDSLTSGGETQYF. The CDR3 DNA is TGCAGTGCTAGAGATTCCTTGACTAGCGGGGGAGAGACCCAGTACTTC.

In nucleotides, the CDR3 is TGCGCCAGCAGCCAAGATAGTAAAGGGATCTCCTACGAGCAGTACTTC. Translating it yields CASSQDSKGISYEQYF. The rearrangement links TRBV4-3 to TRBJ2-7; D gene ambiguous. Germline CDR1 LGHNA, CDR2 YSLEER. The CDR3 has 16 residues. Trimming pared 0 bases from V and 0 bases from J, leaving 12 bases between.

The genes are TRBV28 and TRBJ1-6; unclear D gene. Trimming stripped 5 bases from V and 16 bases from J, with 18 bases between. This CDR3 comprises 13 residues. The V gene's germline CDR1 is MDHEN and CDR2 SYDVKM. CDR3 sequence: CASSQFRTDALHF. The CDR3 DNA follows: TGTGCCAGCAGTCAATTCCGGACGGATGCGCTCCACTTT.

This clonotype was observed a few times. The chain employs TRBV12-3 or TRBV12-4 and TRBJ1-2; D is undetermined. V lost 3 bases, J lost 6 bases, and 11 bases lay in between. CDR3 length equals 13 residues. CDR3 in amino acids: CASSFSKGDGYTF. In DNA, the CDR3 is TGTGCCAGCAGTTTCTCCAAGGGAGATGGCTACACCTTC.

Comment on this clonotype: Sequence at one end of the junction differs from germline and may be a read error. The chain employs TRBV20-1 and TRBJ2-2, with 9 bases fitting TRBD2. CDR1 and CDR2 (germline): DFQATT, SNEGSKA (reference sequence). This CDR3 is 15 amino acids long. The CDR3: CSAREAGGQTGELFF. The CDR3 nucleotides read TGCAGCGCTAGGGAAGCGGGGGGCCAGACCGGGGAGCTGTTTTTT.

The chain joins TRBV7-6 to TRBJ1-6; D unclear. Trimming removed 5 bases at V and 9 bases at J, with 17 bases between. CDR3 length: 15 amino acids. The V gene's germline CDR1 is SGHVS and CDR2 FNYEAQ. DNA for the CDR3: TGTGCCAGCAGCCTCTTAGAGGGAGTTGGTTCACCCCTCCACTTT. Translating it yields CASSLLEGVGSPLHF.

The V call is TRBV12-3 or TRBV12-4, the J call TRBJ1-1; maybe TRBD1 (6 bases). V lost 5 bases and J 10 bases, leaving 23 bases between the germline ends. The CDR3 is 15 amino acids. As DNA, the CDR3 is TGTGCCAGCAGTCCAAGCGTTCATGGGGGGCGCCGAGCTTTCTTT. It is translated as CASSPSVHGGRRAFF.

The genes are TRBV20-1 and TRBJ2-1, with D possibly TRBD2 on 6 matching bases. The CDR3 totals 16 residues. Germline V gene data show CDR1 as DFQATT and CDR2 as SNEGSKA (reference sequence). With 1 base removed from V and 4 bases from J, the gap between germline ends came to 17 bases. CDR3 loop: CSARGDSRRRYNEQFF. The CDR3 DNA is TGCAGTGCTAGAGGGGACTCTCGAAGAAGATACAATGAGCAGTTCTTC.

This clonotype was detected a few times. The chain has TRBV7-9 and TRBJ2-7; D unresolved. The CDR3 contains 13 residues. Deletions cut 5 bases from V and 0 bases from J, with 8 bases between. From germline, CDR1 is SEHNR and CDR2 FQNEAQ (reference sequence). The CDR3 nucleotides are TGTGCCAGCAGCCACGCTTTCTCCTACGAGCAGTACTTC. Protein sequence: CASSHAFSYEQYF. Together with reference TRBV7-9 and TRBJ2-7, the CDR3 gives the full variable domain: DTGVSQNPRHKITKRGQNVTFRCDPISEHNRLYWYRQTLGQGPEFLTYFQNEAQLEKSRLLSDRFSAERPKGSFSTLEIQRTEQGDSAMYLCASSHAFSYEQYFGPGTRLTVT.

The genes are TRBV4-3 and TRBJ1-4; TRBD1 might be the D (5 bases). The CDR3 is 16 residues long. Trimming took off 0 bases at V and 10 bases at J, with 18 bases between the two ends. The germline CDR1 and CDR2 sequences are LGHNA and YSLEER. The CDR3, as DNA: TGCGCCAGCAGCCAAGACGGTGCACGTCCGAGGGGAAAACTGTTTTTT. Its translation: CASSQDGARPRGKLFF.

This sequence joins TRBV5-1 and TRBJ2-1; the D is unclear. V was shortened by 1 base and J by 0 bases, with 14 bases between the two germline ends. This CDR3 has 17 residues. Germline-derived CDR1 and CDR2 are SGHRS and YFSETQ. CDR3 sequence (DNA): TGCGCCAGCAGCTTGATGGCAGTAATAGGCTCCTACAATGAGCAGTTCTTC. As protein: CASSLMAVIGSYNEQFF.

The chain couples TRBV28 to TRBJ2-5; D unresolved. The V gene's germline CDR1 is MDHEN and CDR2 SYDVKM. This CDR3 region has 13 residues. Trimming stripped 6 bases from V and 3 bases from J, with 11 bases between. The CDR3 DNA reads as TGTGCCAGCAGCCGACAAGTTGAAGAGACCCAGTACTTC. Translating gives CASSRQVEETQYF.

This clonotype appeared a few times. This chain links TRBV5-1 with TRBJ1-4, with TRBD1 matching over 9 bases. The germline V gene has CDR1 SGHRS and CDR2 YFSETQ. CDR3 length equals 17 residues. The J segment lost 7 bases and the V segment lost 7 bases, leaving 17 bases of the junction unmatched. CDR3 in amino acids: CASGSGQGDSVAEKLFF. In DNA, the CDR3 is TGCGCCAGCGGATCGGGACAGGGAGATTCCGTCGCTGAAAAACTGTTTTTT.

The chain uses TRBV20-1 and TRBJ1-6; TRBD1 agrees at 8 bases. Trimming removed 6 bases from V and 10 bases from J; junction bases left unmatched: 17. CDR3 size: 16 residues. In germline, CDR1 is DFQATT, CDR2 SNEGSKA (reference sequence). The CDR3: CSASGQGEETGSPLHF. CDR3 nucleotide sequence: TGCAGTGCCTCCGGACAGGGCGAGGAGACGGGGTCACCCCTCCACTTT.

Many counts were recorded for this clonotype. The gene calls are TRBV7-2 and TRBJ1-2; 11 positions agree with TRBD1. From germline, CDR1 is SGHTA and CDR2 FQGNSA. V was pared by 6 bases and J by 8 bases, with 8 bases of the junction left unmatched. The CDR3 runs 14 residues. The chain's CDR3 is CASSEGQGAWGYTF. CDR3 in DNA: TGTGCCAGCAGTGAAGGACAGGGGGCTTGGGGCTACACCTTC.

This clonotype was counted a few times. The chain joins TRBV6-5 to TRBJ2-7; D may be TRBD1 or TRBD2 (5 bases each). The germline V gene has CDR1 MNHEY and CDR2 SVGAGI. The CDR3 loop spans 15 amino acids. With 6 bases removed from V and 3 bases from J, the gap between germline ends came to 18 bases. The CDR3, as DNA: TGTGCCAGCAGCAATGTCGGGGTAGGGGTCTACGAGCAGTACTTC. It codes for CASSNVGVGVYEQYF.

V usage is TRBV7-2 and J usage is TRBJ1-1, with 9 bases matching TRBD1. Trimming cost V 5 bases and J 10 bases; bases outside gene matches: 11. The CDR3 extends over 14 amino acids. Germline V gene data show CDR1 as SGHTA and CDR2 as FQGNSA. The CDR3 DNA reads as TGTGCCAGCAGCCCAGGGGGACAGGGTCTAGGAGCTTTCTTT. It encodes CASSPGGQGLGAFF.

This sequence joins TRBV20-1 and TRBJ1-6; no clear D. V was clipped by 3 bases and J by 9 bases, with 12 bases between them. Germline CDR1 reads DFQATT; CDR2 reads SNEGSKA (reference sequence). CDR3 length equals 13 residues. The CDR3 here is CSASVQALSPLHF. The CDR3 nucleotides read TGCAGTGCTAGTGTCCAGGCGCTTTCACCCCTCCACTTT.

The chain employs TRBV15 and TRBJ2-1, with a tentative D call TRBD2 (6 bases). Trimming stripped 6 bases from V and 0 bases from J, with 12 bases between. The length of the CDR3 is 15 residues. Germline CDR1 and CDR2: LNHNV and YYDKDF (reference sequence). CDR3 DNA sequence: TGTGCCACCAGGTACGGGGGAACCTCCTACAATGAGCAGTTCTTC. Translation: CATRYGGTSYNEQFF.

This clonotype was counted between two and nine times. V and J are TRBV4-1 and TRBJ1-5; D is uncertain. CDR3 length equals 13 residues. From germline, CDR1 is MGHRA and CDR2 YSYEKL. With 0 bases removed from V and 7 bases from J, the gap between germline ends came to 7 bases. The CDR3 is CASSQDMGQPQHF. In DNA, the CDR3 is TGCGCCAGCAGCCAAGATATGGGACAGCCCCAGCATTTT.

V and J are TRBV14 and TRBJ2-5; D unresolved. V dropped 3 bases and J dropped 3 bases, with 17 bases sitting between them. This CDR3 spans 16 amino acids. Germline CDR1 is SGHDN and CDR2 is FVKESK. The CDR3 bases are TGTGCCAGCAGCCAGGTCCTTGGAGACGGCGAAGAGACCCAGTACTTC. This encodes CASSQVLGDGEETQYF.

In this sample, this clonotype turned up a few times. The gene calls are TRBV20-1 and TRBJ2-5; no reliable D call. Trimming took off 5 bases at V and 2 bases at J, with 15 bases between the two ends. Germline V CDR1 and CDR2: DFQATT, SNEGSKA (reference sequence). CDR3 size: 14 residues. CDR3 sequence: CSAVAETLQETQYF. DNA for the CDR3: TGCAGTGCTGTAGCCGAAACACTTCAAGAGACCCAGTACTTC.

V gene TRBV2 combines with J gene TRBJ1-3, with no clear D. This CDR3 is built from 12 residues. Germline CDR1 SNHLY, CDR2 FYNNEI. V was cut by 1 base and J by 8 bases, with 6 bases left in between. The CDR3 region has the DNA TGTGCCAGCAGTGAAGATCGATACACCATATATTTT. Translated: CASSEDRYTIYF.

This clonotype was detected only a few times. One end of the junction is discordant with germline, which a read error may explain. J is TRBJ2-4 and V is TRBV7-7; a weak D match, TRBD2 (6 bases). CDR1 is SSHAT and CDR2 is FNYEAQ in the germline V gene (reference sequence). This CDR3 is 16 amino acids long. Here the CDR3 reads CASSPLDASGVGEQYF. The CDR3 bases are TGTGCTAGCAGCCCATTAGACGCGTCGGGGGTTGGGGAGCAGTACTTC.

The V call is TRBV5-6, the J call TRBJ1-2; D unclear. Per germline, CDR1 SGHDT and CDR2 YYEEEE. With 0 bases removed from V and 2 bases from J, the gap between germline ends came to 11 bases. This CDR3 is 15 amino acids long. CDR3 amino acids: CASSLALGGNYGYTF. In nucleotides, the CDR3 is TGTGCCAGCAGCTTGGCTCTCGGAGGGAACTATGGCTACACCTTC.

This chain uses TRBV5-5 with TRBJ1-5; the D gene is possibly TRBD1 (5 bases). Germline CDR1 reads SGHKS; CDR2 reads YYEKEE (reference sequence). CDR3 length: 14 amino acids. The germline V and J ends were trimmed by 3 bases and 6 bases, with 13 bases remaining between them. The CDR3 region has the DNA TGTGCCAGCAGCTATATGACAGACAGTCAGCCCCAGCATTTT. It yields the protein CASSYMTDSQPQHF.

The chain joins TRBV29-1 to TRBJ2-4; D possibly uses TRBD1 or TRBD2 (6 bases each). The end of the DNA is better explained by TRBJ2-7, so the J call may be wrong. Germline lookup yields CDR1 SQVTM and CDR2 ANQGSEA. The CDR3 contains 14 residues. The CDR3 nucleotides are TGCAGCGTCGGCGGGGACAAGGGGGGCTACGAGCAGTACTTC. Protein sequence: CSVGGDKGGYEQYF.

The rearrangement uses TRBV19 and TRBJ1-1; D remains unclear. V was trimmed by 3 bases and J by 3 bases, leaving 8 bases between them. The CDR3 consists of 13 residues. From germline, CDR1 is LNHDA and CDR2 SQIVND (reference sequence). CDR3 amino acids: CASSIYADTEAFF. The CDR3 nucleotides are TGTGCCAGTAGTATTTATGCGGACACTGAAGCTTTCTTT.